The text below deals with one T cell receptor (beta chain). As handled by the study authors: Nucleated cell number was recorded as an estimate derived from reference gene primer amplification. Profiled with immunoSEQ multiplex PCR; TCRdb holds only in-frame clones, not every one. The D gene and trimming were derived from the DNA, and the V and J assignments and clone size from that table. The sample records around 290,000 clones, 75% to 90% being singletons. This sample is part of a study of blood T cell repertoires in COVID-19. Across the study: Acute and convalescent COVID-19 specimens originated in the United States, Italy and Spain. PBMCs, B-cell-depleted T cells, or T cells provided the cDNA or gDNA that made up the material.

The CDR3 sequence is 17 residues long. With V trimmed by 2 bases and J by 1 base, 5 bases remained unmatched. The germline V gene encodes CDR1 SGHNT and CDR2 YYREEE (reference sequence). The TCR was taken from a man in his forties with acute or convalescent COVID-19. Sequenced material: peripheral blood. This sequence joins TRBV5-4 and TRBJ2-7, with TRBD2 identical over 14 bases. CDR3 sequence: CASSFGTSGGRSYEQYF. As DNA, the CDR3 is TGTGCCAGCAGCTTTGGGACTAGCGGGGGCCGTTCCTACGAGCAGTACTTC.